This TCR beta chain was sequenced during a study of PD-1 blockade in classical Hodgkin lymphoma. Study-level background: On a schedule of every 2 weeks, patients received nivolumab 3 mg/kg intravenously. Study results and caveats: Whereas CD4+ TCR diversity had risen significantly by C4D1, CD8+ TCR diversity had not. There remain no defined causes for the repertoire differences, which possibly reflect disease activity or prior therapy. Before treatment, TCR diversity in newly diagnosed patients was reportedly lower than in healthy donors.

As to this clone: Its target is unknown.

Some clones are missing from TCRdb's copy, which holds only in-frame ones; the method was immunoSEQ multiplex PCR. Here the sample spans 50,000 or so clones, less than 95% being singletons. With no exception, relapse followed autologous stem cell transplantation in all patients, and brentuximab vedotin exposure varied. Unmatched junction bases numbered 4, after V lost 2 bases and J lost 5 bases. From germline, CDR1 is GTSNPN and CDR2 SVGIG (reference sequence). The CDR3 covers 14 residues. The sequence derives from a human donor with classical Hodgkin lymphoma. The gene calls are TRBV30 and TRBJ2-7; 12 nucleotides agree with TRBD1. Sequencing used peripheral blood mononuclear cells (PBMCs), obtained before the second cycle of nivolumab. Here the CDR3 DNA reads TGTGCCTGGAGTCGGGGACAGGGGGCGAACGAGCAGTACTTC. Translated: CAWSRGQGANEQYF. The whole variable domain, remainder taken from reference TRBV30 and TRBJ2-7, is SQTIHQWPATLVQPVGSPLSLECTVEGTSNPNLYWYRQAAGRGLQLLFYSVGIGQISSEVPQNLSASRPQDRQFILSSKKLLLSDSGFYLCAWSRGQGANEQYFGPGTRLTVT.